The 13 T cell receptor beta chains reported below all come from one sample, sequenced in a study of neurological immune-mediated disorders. TCRdb reprocessed the 5' RACE reads with MiXCR, giving one entry per CDR3 protein. The table has under 70,000 distinct CDR3 sequences, approximately 3.3% seen once; the top ten hold around 5.2%. Material for sequencing was PBMCs. These receptor sequences come from a woman between 45 and 65 years old with multiple sclerosis.

This clonotype has ten or more counts. V is TRBV11-2 and J is TRBJ2-7, with a weak D call TRBD2 (6 bases). The V end was cut by 4 bases, the J end by 2 bases, with 15 bases between. Germline CDR1 and CDR2: SGHAT and FQNNGV. This CDR3 region has 15 residues. This chain's CDR3 is CASSSRLAGPYEQYF. DNA of the CDR3: TGTGCCAGCAGCTCGCGACTTGCGGGACCCTACGAGCAGTACTTC. Looking up the rest from reference TRBV11-2 and TRBJ2-7 gives the full variable domain: EAGVAQSPRYKIIEKRQSVAFWCNPISGHATLYWYQQILGQGPKLLIQFQNNGVVDDSQLPKDRFSAERLKGVDSTLKIQPAKLEDSAVYLCASSSRLAGPYEQYFGPGTRLTVT.

This clonotype was counted a few times. The chain recombines TRBV4-3 with TRBJ1-5; D unclear. Germline CDR1 LGHNA, CDR2 YSLEER. There are 14 residues in the CDR3. Trimming took off 0 bases at V and 5 bases at J, with 8 bases between the two ends. The CDR3 nucleotides are TGCGCCAGCAGCCAAGATGTGGGGTATCAGCCCCAGCATTTT. Its translation is CASSQDVGYQPQHF.

The table lists this clonotype with many counts. This rearrangement joins TRBV12-3 or TRBV12-4 to TRBJ2-5; tentative D call: TRBD2 (6 bases). The germline V and J ends were trimmed by 6 bases and 3 bases, with 14 bases remaining between them. CDR3 length equals 14 residues. CDR3 loop: CASSPQGLEETQYF. In DNA, the CDR3 is TGTGCCAGCAGCCCTCAGGGACTTGAAGAGACCCAGTACTTC.

Many counts were recorded for this clonotype. The chain links TRBV18 to TRBJ2-1; D is unclear. The germline CDR1 and CDR2 sequences are KGHSH and LQKENI. Trimming pared 1 base from V and 15 bases from J, leaving 19 bases between. This CDR3 comprises 14 residues. The CDR3 nucleotides are TGTGCCAGCTCACCACGTGAACCCAAAGCATCGATGTTCTTC. Amino acids: CASSPREPKASMFF.

In this sample, this clonotype turned up many times. CDR3 DNA sequence: TGTGCCAGCAGCGTAATGGGGACTAGCGGGGATACGCAGTATTTT. This codes for CASSVMGTSGDTQYF. The rearrangement uses TRBV7-2 and TRBJ2-3, with 12 bases matching TRBD2. Germline-derived CDR1 and CDR2 are SGHTA and FQGNSA. CDR3 length equals 15 residues. The trim removed 5 bases at V and 6 bases at J, leaving 6 bases unmatched.

This clonotype was seen at least ten times. This rearrangement joins TRBV12-3 or TRBV12-4 to TRBJ2-7; the D is unclear. The CDR3 contains 13 residues. Trimming removed 0 bases from V and 2 bases from J, with 5 bases in between. CDR3 residues: CASSLAAPYEQYF. In DNA form, the CDR3 reads TGTGCCAGCAGTTTAGCAGCCCCCTACGAGCAGTACTTC.

This clonotype was observed at least ten times. The chain couples TRBV3-1 to TRBJ1-1; D is uncertain. V was pared by 4 bases and J by 3 bases, with 12 bases between. The CDR3 covers 14 residues. Germline-derived CDR1 and CDR2 are LGHDT and YNNKEL (reference sequence). The CDR3 sequence: CASSPGIYYTEAFF. The CDR3 DNA reads as TGTGCCAGCAGCCCCGGGATCTACTACACTGAAGCTTTCTTT. Based on the CDR3 plus reference TRBV3-1 and TRBJ1-1, the full variable domain is DTAVSQTPKYLVTQMGNDKSIKCEQNLGHDTMYWYKQDSKKFLKIMFSYNNKELIINETVPNRFSPKSPDKAHLNLHINSLELGDSAVYFCASSPGIYYTEAFFGQGTRLTVV.

This clonotype was observed many times. The chain uses TRBV3-1 and TRBJ2-7, with TRBD2 identical over 10 bases. Germline V gene lookup returns CDR1 LGHDT and CDR2 YNNKEL (reference sequence). J lost 4 bases, V lost 2 bases, and 5 bases had no gene match. The CDR3 spans 15 residues. DNA of the CDR3: TGTGCCAGCAGCCAACCGGGGACTAGCGATTACGAGCAGTACTTC. Its protein is CASSQPGTSDYEQYF.

This clonotype was seen at least ten times. The chain uses TRBV28 and TRBJ2-1; D may correspond to TRBD1 or TRBD2 (5 bases each). There are 15 residues in the CDR3. V was pared by 7 bases and J by 6 bases, with 19 bases between. Per the germline V gene, CDR1 is MDHEN and CDR2 is SYDVKM. The CDR3 nucleotides read TGTGCCAGCACCAACCGGGGTCGGCAGGGCAATGAGCAGTTCTTC. Amino acids: CASTNRGRQGNEQFF.

This clonotype was detected ten times or more. The chain is built from TRBV20-1 and TRBJ1-6, with D possibly matching TRBD1 (5 bases). V was trimmed by 1 base and J by 4 bases, leaving 11 bases between them. The germline V gene encodes CDR1 DFQATT and CDR2 SNEGSKA (reference sequence). The CDR3 is 15 residues long. CDR3 coding DNA: TGCAGTGCTAGAGTCCAGGGCATTTATAATTCACCCCTCCACTTT. Its protein product is CSARVQGIYNSPLHF.

The chain carries TRBV20-1 and TRBJ1-5; TRBD1 matches at 8 bases. Germline V lookup: CDR1 DFQATT, CDR2 SNEGSKA (reference sequence). There are 17 residues in the CDR3. J gave up 4 bases and V 0 bases, and 11 bases lay outside the gene matches. CDR3 sequence reads: CSARDPGGGTENQPQHF. DNA for the CDR3: TGCAGTGCTAGAGATCCAGGGGGCGGGACAGAAAATCAGCCCCAGCATTTT.

This clonotype was detected many times. This chain links TRBV5-6 with TRBJ1-2; D is perhaps TRBD1 (6 bases). CDR1 is SGHDT and CDR2 is YYEEEE in the germline V gene. V shed 7 bases and J shed 3 bases, with 16 bases lying between them. The CDR3 loop spans 14 amino acids. The CDR3 loop reads CASLLGGVDYGYTF. Here the CDR3 DNA reads TGTGCCAGCCTCCTAGGGGGGGTCGACTATGGCTACACCTTC. The full variable domain, with the rest looked up from reference TRBV5-6 and TRBJ1-2, is DAGVTQSPTHLIKTRGQQVTLRCSPKSGHDTVSWYQQALGQGPQFIFQYYEEEERQRGNFPDRFSGHQFPNYSSELNVNALLLGDSALYLCASLLGGVDYGYTFGSGTRLTVV.

This clonotype was seen repeatedly, ten times or more. The rearrangement joins TRBV2 to TRBJ1-2; 8 bases fit TRBD1. From germline, CDR1 is SNHLY and CDR2 FYNNEI. J lost 4 bases, V lost 2 bases, and 9 bases had no gene match. The CDR3 length is 16 residues. DNA of the CDR3: TGTGCCAGCAGTGAATTTATATATGGGACAGGCTATGGCTACACCTTC. Amino acids: CASSEFIYGTGYGYTF.